Sequencing of this T cell receptor beta chain was carried out in a study of blood T cell repertoires in COVID-19. Study as a whole: Collection of acute and convalescent COVID-19 samples took place in the United States, Italy and Spain. PBMCs, B-cell-depleted T cells, or T cells provided the cDNA or gDNA that made up the material.

Original data processing: Reference gene primer amplification gave nucleated cell count estimates. The protocol was immunoSEQ multiplex PCR, while the TCRdb copy is restricted to in-frame clones and leaves out a portion. V and J calls and clone size are those listed in that table; D and trimming were worked out from the DNA. The sample lists about 90,000 clones, approximately 86% occurring once. The length of the CDR3 is 15 residues. Per the germline V gene, CDR1 is SGDLS and CDR2 is YYNGEE. The J segment lost 8 bases and the V segment lost 0 bases, leaving 6 bases of the junction unmatched. The rearrangement links TRBV9 to TRBJ2-1; TRBD2 matches at 9 bases. The sequence came from a man older than 75 with acute or convalescent COVID-19. Sequencing input: peripheral blood. The CDR3: CASSVDSGRGDEQFF. The CDR3 coding sequence is TGTGCCAGCAGCGTAGATAGCGGGAGAGGAGATGAGCAGTTCTTC.